The 31 T cell receptor delta chains in this list originate from one sample, sequenced in a study of γδ T cells in repeated Plasmodium falciparum infection. Gammadelta T cells were flow-sorted from PBMC into Vgamma9/Vdelta2+ and Vdelta2-negative populations for bulk analysis. TCRdb called clones anew from the multiplex PCR reads with CATT. The table has over 45,000 delta-chain clones, 1.6% seen once. Sequenced material: gamma-delta T cells from blood. These TCRs come from a pool of human donors (malaria-infected and uninfected, not separated).

This clone was counted only a few times. A far larger clone is a single base away, which makes a read error likely. Additional DNA sequences in this sample encode the identical CDR3. The CDR3 is CALGQCSKGAGGYGLIF. CDR3 bases: TGTGCTCTTGGGCAGTGTAGCAAGGGAGCCGGGGGATACGGACTCATCTTT. The chain links TRDV1 to TRDJ1, with 10 positions matching TRDD3. TCRdb offers no J gene call, so here the DNA was matched to germline to obtain one. V was pared by 5 bases and J by 10 bases, with 19 bases of the junction left unmatched. The germline V gene encodes CDR1 TSWWSYY and CDR2 QGS. The CDR3 runs 17 residues.

At least ten counts were recorded for this clone. The protein recorded in TCRdb does not match the translated DNA at residue 4; the protein presented here comes from translating the DNA. V is TRDV1 and J is TRDJ1; 12 bases map to TRDD3. V was clipped by 7 bases and J by 3 bases; unmatched bases: 18. The CDR3 totals 19 residues. Germline CDR1 TSWWSYY, CDR2 QGS. The CDR3, as DNA: TGTGCTCTTGTGGGATGGTACTGGGGGATACCCGGCCCGTCCGATAAACTCATCTTT. Translated, it gives CALVGWYWGIPGPSDKLIF.

Concerning this clone: TCRdb's listed protein matches a much larger clone and diverges from this DNA's translation at residue 14, likely through a read error; the protein shown comes from the DNA. J gene calling gave no result, while the V gene is TRDV1; the table calls TRDD3, which could not be checked here. The germline gives CDR1 TSWWSYY, CDR2 QGS. The length of the CDR3 is 15 residues. CDR3 DNA sequence: TGTGCTCTTGGGGAACTCTCACTGGGGGATAATAAACTCACCTTT. It yields the protein CALGELSLGDNKLTF.

This clone was counted between two and nine times. A read error is the likely source, as a far larger clone sits one nucleotide away. The same CDR3 is also encoded by other DNA sequences in this sample. The chain recombines TRDV1 with TRDJ1; 12 bases are a match to TRDD3. TCRdb offers no J gene call, so here the DNA was matched to germline to obtain one. CDR1 and CDR2 from the germline V gene are TSWWSYY and QGS. Germline trimming cut 4 bases from V and 3 bases from J; bases unmatched to any gene: 30. The CDR3 length is 24 residues. The CDR3 loop reads CALGATQFLPVLYTGGYLADKLIF. The CDR3 DNA is TGTGCTCTTGGGGCTACCCAATTCCTACCGGTCCTTTATACTGGGGGATACCTTGCCGATAAACTCATCTTT.

This clone was observed a handful of times. This is likely an artifact of a read error, given a far larger clone one base away. Additional DNA sequences in this sample encode the identical CDR3. CDR3 in amino acids: CALGELVSSVLGYADKLIF. The CDR3 nucleotides read TGTGCCCTTGGGGAACTAGTCTCCTCTGTACTGGGGTACGCCGATAAACTCATCTTT. The chain employs TRDV1 and TRDJ1; 7 positions agree with TRDD3. Germline V CDR1 and CDR2: TSWWSYY, QGS. The CDR3 loop spans 19 amino acids.

There are many counts of this clone. The mismatch at residue 4 between this DNA's translation and the TCRdb protein of a much larger clone likely reflects a read error; the protein shown is translated from the DNA. This chain uses TRDV1 with TRDJ1, with D perhaps matching TRDD2 or TRDD3 (8 bases each). Because TCRdb records no J gene, it was assigned here through a match of the DNA to germline. This CDR3 is 20 amino acids long. Germline V lookup: CDR1 TSWWSYY, CDR2 QGS. The CDR3 region is CALVEILPKHWGLYTDKLIF. The DNA of the CDR3 is TGTGCTCTTGTGGAAATCCTTCCTAAGCACTGGGGGCTCTACACCGATAAACTCATCTTT.

This clone was found a few times. The TCRdb protein comes from a much larger clone and disagrees with this DNA's translation at residue 17, likely due to a read error; the protein given here is derived from the DNA. The V gene reported is TRDV2; the J gene is uncalled; the table calls TRDD3, which could not be checked here. From germline, CDR1 is GEAIGNYY and CDR2 EKD. The CDR3 has 19 amino acids. The CDR3 loop reads CACDTVVGDTLTDTDKPIF. The CDR3 coding sequence is TGTGCCTGTGACACCGTGGTGGGGGATACGCTTACGGACACCGATAAACCCATCTTT.

As to this clone: The protein that TCRdb holds for this DNA derives from a much larger clone and differs from the translated DNA at residue 19, which likely indicates a read error; the protein shown here is translated from the DNA. The chain couples TRDV2 to TRDJ1, with 10 bases matching TRDD3. This CDR3 comprises 21 residues. From germline, CDR1 is GEAIGNYY and CDR2 EKD. CDR3 coding DNA: TGTGCCTGTGACACCGGCTTCTTTACTGGGGGATTCGCTGAGGACACCGATAAACCCATCTTT. Translated: CACDTGFFTGGFAEDTDKPIF.

This clone was counted only a few times. It differs at one base from a far larger clone, so likely a read error. V usage is TRDV1 and J usage is TRDJ1; perhaps TRDD2 as D (6 bases). TCRdb lists no J gene, so it was determined here by aligning the DNA to germline. V gave up 4 bases and J gave up 3 bases, with 21 bases separating them. The CDR3 runs 17 residues. Germline loops: CDR1 TSWWSYY, CDR2 QGS. CDR3: CALGASSGFVLPDKLIF. CDR3 coding DNA: TGTGCTCTTGGGGCTTCCTCCGGTTTTGTCCTCCCCGATAAACTCATCTTT.

About this clone: The protein given by TCRdb reflects a much larger clone and differs at residue 15 from this DNA's translation, likely from a read error; the protein shown is the DNA's translation. The rearrangement links TRDV3 to TRDJ1, with 10 positions matching TRDD3. The trim removed 3 bases at V and 3 bases at J, leaving 28 bases unmatched. CDR1 and CDR2 from the germline V gene are TVYSNPD and GDNSRS (reference sequence). CDR3 size: 21 residues. The DNA of the CDR3 is TGTGCCTTAATGACCGTCCCCCCACTGGGGGATTGGGGGGATAAGCCCGATAAACTCATCTTT. Amino acids: CALMTVPPLGDWGDKPDKLIF.

Of note for this clone: Translating this DNA gives a protein that differs at residue 14 from the TCRdb one, which belongs to a much larger clone; a read error is likely, and the protein shown is this translation. Different DNA sequences within this sample yield the same CDR3. The chain joins TRDV1 to TRDJ1; the match to TRDD3 covers 12 bases. The germline CDR1 and CDR2 sequences are TSWWSYY and QGS. The CDR3 is 17 amino acids. The V and J ends lost 2 bases and 8 bases, in that order; junction bases with no gene match: 12. CDR3 in DNA: TGTGCTCTTGGGGAAGAGGGTCTACTGGGGGATACCATAAAACTCATCTTT. Protein sequence: CALGEEGLLGDTIKLIF.

This clone turned up a few times. Since a far larger clone is one base different, this is likely a read error. The same CDR3 also results from other DNA sequences found in this sample. The chain combines TRDV1 with TRDJ1, with 11 bases lining up with TRDD3. The J gene was missing in TCRdb and was found by matching the end of the DNA to germline. In germline, CDR1 is TSWWSYY, CDR2 QGS. The CDR3 totals 19 residues. The CDR3 spells CALGEPYVEGLGDTRKLIF. CDR3 sequence (DNA): TGTGCTCTTGGAGAACCCTACGTAGAGGGGCTGGGGGATACCCGTAAACTCATCTTT.

This clone has just a few counts. A far larger clone is one nucleotide away, so this likely arose from a read error. Other DNA sequences from this sample encode an identical CDR3 as well. The rearrangement joins TRDV1 to TRDJ1; tentative D call: TRDD3 (5 bases). No J gene was available from TCRdb, and it was assigned here by a germline match of the DNA. The length of the CDR3 is 16 residues. In germline, CDR1 is TSWWSYY, CDR2 QGS. The CDR3 nucleotides read TGTGCTCTTGGGGAGGAGATACCCTCGTACACTGATAAACTCATCTTT. The encoded protein is CALGEEIPSYTDKLIF.

This clone was detected a few times. The TCRdb protein, from a much larger clone, departs from this DNA's translation at residue 5, likely by read error; the protein shown derives from the DNA. The chain uses TRDV2 and TRDJ1, with 8 positions matching TRDD3. V shed 3 bases, J shed 3 bases, and the junction held 11 bases outside the gene matches. The CDR3 extends over 16 amino acids. The V gene's germline CDR1 is GEAIGNYY and CDR2 EKD. Here the CDR3 reads CACDSLGDPGADKLIF. DNA for the CDR3: TGTGCCTGTGACTCTCTGGGGGACCCGGGAGCCGATAAACTCATCTTT.

This clone was counted only a few times. TCRdb's listed protein matches a much larger clone and diverges from this DNA's translation at residue 13, likely through a read error; the protein shown comes from the DNA. The chain carries TRDV1 and TRDJ1, with D possibly TRDD2 on 5 matching bases. Because TCRdb records no J gene, it was assigned here through a match of the DNA to germline. The CDR3 covers 16 residues. Germline V gives CDR1 TSWWSYY, CDR2 QGS. The CDR3 bases are TGTGCTCTTGGAGAGCCTTTTCCTCCTTACACCGATGAACTCATCTTT. It specifies CALGEPFPPYTDELIF.

This clone has ten or more counts. The chain uses TRDV1 and TRDJ1; TRDD3 matches 8 bases. The CDR3 is 18 amino acids. Trimming cost V 2 bases and J 5 bases; bases outside gene matches: 16. Germline CDR1 TSWWSYY, CDR2 QGS. CDR3 nucleotides: TGTGCTCTTGGGGAATACAAACCGGGGGGATATGGCAGAGATAAACTCATCTTT. It yields the protein CALGEYKPGGYGRDKLIF.

Ten or more counts support this clone. This chain links TRDV1 with TRDJ1, with TRDD3 matching 9 bases. Trimming cost V 2 bases and J 6 bases; bases outside gene matches: 31. The CDR3 has 23 residues. Germline V lookup: CDR1 TSWWSYY, CDR2 QGS. The CDR3 loop reads CALGEGPTRQTGGPQIKTNKLIF. For the CDR3, the DNA is TGTGCTCTTGGGGAAGGTCCGACTCGACAAACTGGGGGACCTCAAATAAAGACCAATAAACTCATCTTT.

This clone appeared many times. The TCRdb protein, from a much larger clone, departs from this DNA's translation at residue 13, likely by read error; the protein shown derives from the DNA. The chain couples TRDV1 to TRDJ1; 8 nucleotides agree with TRDD3. Per germline, CDR1 TSWWSYY and CDR2 QGS. This CDR3 contains 21 residues. The V and J ends lost 5 bases and 0 bases, in that order; junction bases with no gene match: 23. The CDR3 DNA follows: TGTGCTCTTGGGCTTACTCGACGTAATAACTGGGGGGTACGGTACACCGATAAACTCATCTTT. Translation gives CALGLTRRNNWGVRYTDKLIF.

Many counts were recorded for this clone. The chain recombines TRDV1 with TRDJ1; 8 nucleotides align to TRDD3. Germline CDR1 TSWWSYY, CDR2 QGS. V lost 1 base to trimming and J lost 0 bases; unmatched junction nucleotides: 16. The CDR3 covers 20 residues. CDR3 region: CALGERLIWGMAQDTDKLIF. For the CDR3, the DNA is TGTGCTCTTGGGGAACGTCTAATATGGGGGATGGCCCAAGACACCGATAAACTCATCTTT.

This clone was detected only a few times. The protein TCRdb lists belongs to a much larger clone and differs from this DNA's translation at residue 4, which points to a read error; the protein shown is made from the DNA. The chain uses TRDV2 and TRDJ1; no definite D call. TCRdb gives no J gene; it was assigned here by matching the DNA to germline. Trimming took off 5 bases at V and 8 bases at J, with 23 bases between the two ends. The CDR3 sequence is 15 residues long. Germline lookup yields CDR1 GEAIGNYY and CDR2 EKD. The CDR3 region has the DNA TGTGCCTGTGCGAAGGTGACACCCTTGGTGGAGAAACTCATCTTT. The encoded protein is CACAKVTPLVEKLIF.

A few counts support this clone. A far larger clone is one base from this, pointing to a likely read error. This sample also contains other DNA sequences that code for the same CDR3. This chain joins TRDV2 and TRDJ1; D is undetermined. CDR1 GEAIGNYY and CDR2 EKD come from the germline V gene. V was pared by 1 base and J by 1 base, with 15 bases between. The CDR3 consists of 16 residues. In DNA, the CDR3 is TGTGCCTGTGACACTGAGGAAGAAGAGGGCACCGATAAACTCATCTTT. Its translation: CACDTEEEEGTDKLIF.

This clone has only a few counts. The likely explanation is a read error, given a far larger clone one base away. This sample includes further DNA sequences coding for the same CDR3. This chain links TRDV1 with TRDJ1, with D possibly matching TRDD2 (6 bases). No J segment appears in TCRdb, so it was assigned here by matching the sequence to germline. CDR3 size: 23 residues. Looked up from germline, CDR1 is TSWWSYY and CDR2 is QGS. The CDR3 is CALGELPLLRGGWDSAYTDKLIF. The CDR3 DNA sequence: TGTGCTCTTGGGGAACTTCCACTCCTACGAGGGGGGTGGGATTCAGCGTACACTGATAAACTCATCTTT.

This clone was seen more than once but under ten times. With a far larger clone one base away, a read error is the likely cause. Within the sample, other DNA sequences also encode this same CDR3. J is TRDJ1 and V is TRDV1; D is unclear. Here the J gene came from matching the DNA to germline, since TCRdb omits it. V dropped 2 bases and J dropped 6 bases, with 19 bases sitting between them. From germline, CDR1 is TSWWSYY and CDR2 QGS. CDR3 length equals 16 residues. Written as DNA, the CDR3 is TGTGCTCTTGGGGAAAACTTCGGGCTGAGATTCAATAAACTCATCTTT. Its translation: CALGENFGLRFNKLIF.

The table lists this clone with a few counts. This DNA translates differently at residues 10 and 11 from the TCRdb protein, which is that of a much larger clone; a read error is likely, and the protein shown is the DNA's own translation. The V gene is TRDV1, the J gene TRDJ1, with 7 bases fitting TRDD3. Germline V gene lookup returns CDR1 TSWWSYY and CDR2 QGS. The CDR3 is 17 amino acids. J was trimmed by 1 base and V by 3 bases; bases with no gene match: 11. CDR3 region: CALGDVPGGFSTDKLIF. CDR3 DNA sequence: TGTGCTCTTGGGGACGTCCCTGGGGGTTTTTCCACCGATAAACTCATCTTT.

In this sample, this clone turned up many times. J is TRDJ1 and V is TRDV2, with D maybe TRDD3 (5 bases). The length of the CDR3 is 14 residues. The germline V gene has CDR1 GEAIGNYY and CDR2 EKD. Deletions cut 3 bases from V and 0 bases from J, with 10 bases between. For the CDR3, the DNA is TGTGCCTGTGACCCCTTGGGGAACACCGATAAACTCATCTTT. Protein sequence: CACDPLGNTDKLIF.

As for this clone: A far larger clone is one base from this, pointing to a likely read error. This sample includes further DNA sequences coding for the same CDR3. V usage is TRDV1 and J usage is TRDJ1; either TRDD1, TRDD2 or TRDD3 may supply D (5 bases each). Assignment of the J gene here rests on matching the DNA to germline, because TCRdb gives none. The CDR3 is 20 residues long. The germline CDR1 and CDR2 sequences are TSWWSYY and QGS. The CDR3 nucleotides are TGTGCCCTGGCGCACTTCCGCGGGATTATTGACATAGTCAGGGCCGATAAACTCATCTTT. Translation gives CALAHFRGIIDIVRADKLIF.

In its sample, this clone was seen a few times. TCRdb's protein, taken from a much larger clone, differs from this DNA's translation at residue 3, likely owing to a read error; the protein displayed comes from the DNA. The chain uses TRDV2 and TRDJ3, with 11 positions matching TRDD3. Here the J gene was assigned by germline matching of the DNA, as TCRdb has none. Germline loops: CDR1 GEAIGNYY, CDR2 EKD. There are 17 residues in the CDR3. The CDR3 coding sequence is TGTGCCCGTGACACTGGGGGATACTCCTGGGACACCCGACAGATGTTTTTC. As protein: CARDTGGYSWDTRQMFF.

This clone has only a few counts. This DNA's translation differs at residue 8 from TCRdb's protein, which comes from a much larger clone; a read error is likely, and the protein shown is translated from the DNA. This sequence joins TRDV1 and TRDJ1; 8 bases map to TRDD3. The V segment lost 3 bases and the J segment 2 bases; nucleotides outside the gene matches: 32. CDR3 size: 24 residues. Germline CDR1 reads TSWWSYY; CDR2 reads QGS. The CDR3 DNA is TGTGCTCTTGGGGATCGCAAGGTCTTCCTTTCCTCGTACTGGGGGTCCCGAGGAACCGATAAACTCATCTTT. The encoded protein is CALGDRKVFLSSYWGSRGTDKLIF.

About this clone: The translation of this DNA and the TCRdb protein of a much larger clone differ at residue 12, probably owing to a read error; the protein shown here is translated from the DNA. The genes are TRDV1 and TRDJ1, with D possibly matching TRDD3 (5 bases). The CDR3 has 22 residues. V was cut by 0 bases and J by 0 bases, with 29 bases left in between. Germline assignment: CDR1 TSWWSYY and CDR2 QGS. DNA for the CDR3: TGTGCTCTTGGGGAACTCGACTACGCCTCGGGGGTACTCACACCTTACACCGATAAACTCATCTTT. Amino acids: CALGELDYASGVLTPYTDKLIF.

On this clone: The TCRdb record carries a much larger clone's protein, which differs from this DNA's translation at residue 18; a read error is the likely cause, and the protein listed here is the DNA translation. No J gene call was made, and the V gene is TRDV1; TRDD3, the D gene given by the table, was not confirmed from the DNA. This CDR3 region has 19 residues. The germline V gene has CDR1 TSWWSYY and CDR2 QGS. CDR3 nucleotide sequence: TGTGCTCTTGGGGTCCCCACCGCTACGGAAGGGATAGGGAGAACTAAACTCACCTTT. Amino acids: CALGVPTATEGIGRTKLTF.

The table lists this clone with many counts. TCRdb has a much larger clone's protein, which differs at residue 7 from the translation of this DNA, likely because of a read error; what is shown is the protein translated from the DNA. The chain links TRDV1 to TRDJ1; no clear D. Germline CDR1 TSWWSYY, CDR2 QGS. The CDR3 covers 19 residues. Trimming cost V 3 bases and J 4 bases, with 27 bases left between them. The CDR3 protein is CALGDGELTPGVNLDKLIF. The CDR3 DNA sequence: TGTGCTCTTGGGGACGGAGAATTAACTCCTGGCGTTAACCTCGATAAACTCATCTTT.